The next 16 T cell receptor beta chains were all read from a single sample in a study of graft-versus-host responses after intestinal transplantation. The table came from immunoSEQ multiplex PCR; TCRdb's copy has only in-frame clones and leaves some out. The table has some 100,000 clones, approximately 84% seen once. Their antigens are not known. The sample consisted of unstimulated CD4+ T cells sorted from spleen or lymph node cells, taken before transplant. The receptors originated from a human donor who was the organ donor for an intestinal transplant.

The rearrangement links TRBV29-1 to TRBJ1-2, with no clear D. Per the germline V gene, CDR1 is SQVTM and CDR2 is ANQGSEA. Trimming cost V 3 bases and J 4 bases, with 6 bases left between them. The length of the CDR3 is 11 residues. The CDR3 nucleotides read TGCAGCGTTGATTGGGGCTATGGCTACACCTTC. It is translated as CSVDWGYGYTF.

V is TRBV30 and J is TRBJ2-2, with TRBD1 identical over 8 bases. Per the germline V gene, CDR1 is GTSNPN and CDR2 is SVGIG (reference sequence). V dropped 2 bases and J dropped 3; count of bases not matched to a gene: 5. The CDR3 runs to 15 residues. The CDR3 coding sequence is TGTGCCTGGAGTCCCTGGACAGGGTACACCGGGGAGCTGTTTTTT. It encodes CAWSPWTGYTGELFF.

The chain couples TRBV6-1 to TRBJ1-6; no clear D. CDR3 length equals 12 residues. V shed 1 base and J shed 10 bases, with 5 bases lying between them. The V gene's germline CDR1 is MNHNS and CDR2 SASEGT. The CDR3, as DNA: TGTGCCAGCAGTGAAGGACGGTCACCCCTCCACTTT. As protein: CASSEGRSPLHF.

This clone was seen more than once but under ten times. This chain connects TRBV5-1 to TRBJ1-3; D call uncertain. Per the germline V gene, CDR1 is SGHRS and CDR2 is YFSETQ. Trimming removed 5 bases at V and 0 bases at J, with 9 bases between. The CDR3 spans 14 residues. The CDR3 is CASRYTSSGNTIYF. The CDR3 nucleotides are TGCGCCAGCAGGTACACCAGCTCTGGAAACACCATATATTTT.

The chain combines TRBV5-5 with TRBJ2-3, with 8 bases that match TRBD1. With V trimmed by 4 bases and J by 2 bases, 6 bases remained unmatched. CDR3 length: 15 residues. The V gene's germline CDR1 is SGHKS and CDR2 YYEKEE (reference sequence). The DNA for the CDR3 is TGTGCCAGCAGCAGACAGGGGTTTGTCACAGATACGCAGTATTTT. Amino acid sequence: CASSRQGFVTDTQYF. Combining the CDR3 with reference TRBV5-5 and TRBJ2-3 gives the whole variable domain DAGVTQSPTHLIKTRGQQVTLRCSPISGHKSVSWYQQVLGQGPQFIFQYYEKEERGRGNFPDRFSARQFPNYSSELNVNALLLGDSALYLCASSRQGFVTDTQYFGPGTRLTVL.

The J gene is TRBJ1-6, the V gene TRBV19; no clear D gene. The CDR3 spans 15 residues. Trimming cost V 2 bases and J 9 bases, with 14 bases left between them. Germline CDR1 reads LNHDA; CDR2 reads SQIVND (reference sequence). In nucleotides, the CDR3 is TGTGCCAGTAGTATATTTGGAGGGCTAATTTCACCCCTCCACTTT. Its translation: CASSIFGGLISPLHF.

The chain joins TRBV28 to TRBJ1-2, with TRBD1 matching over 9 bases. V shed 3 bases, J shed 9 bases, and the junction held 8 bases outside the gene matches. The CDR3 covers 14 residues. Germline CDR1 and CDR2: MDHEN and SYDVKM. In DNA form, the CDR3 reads TGTGCCAGCAGTTTCACACAGGGGGCAGTGAGCTACACCTTC. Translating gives CASSFTQGAVSYTF.

The CDR3 nucleotides read TGCGCCAGCAGCGTAGTAGGGACAGGTTTGAACACTGAAGCTTTCTTT. This gives the protein CASSVVGTGLNTEAFF. The rearrangement uses TRBV5-1 and TRBJ1-1; 8 nucleotides align to TRBD1. V was clipped by 4 bases and J by 0 bases; unmatched bases: 8. The germline V gene encodes CDR1 SGHRS and CDR2 YFSETQ. The CDR3 contains 16 residues.

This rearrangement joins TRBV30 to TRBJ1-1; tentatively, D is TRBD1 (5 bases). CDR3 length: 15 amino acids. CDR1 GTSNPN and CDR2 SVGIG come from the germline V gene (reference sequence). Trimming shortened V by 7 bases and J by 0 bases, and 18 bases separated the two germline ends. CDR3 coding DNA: TGTGCCTTGGCCACGGGTCGGGGCATGAACACTGAAGCTTTCTTT. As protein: CALATGRGMNTEAFF.

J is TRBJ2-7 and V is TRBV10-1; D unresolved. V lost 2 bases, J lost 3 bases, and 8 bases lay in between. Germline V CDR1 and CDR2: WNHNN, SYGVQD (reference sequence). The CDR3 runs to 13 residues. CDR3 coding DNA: TGCGCCAGCAGTGAGGGCACATACTACGAGCAGTACTTC. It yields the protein CASSEGTYYEQYF.

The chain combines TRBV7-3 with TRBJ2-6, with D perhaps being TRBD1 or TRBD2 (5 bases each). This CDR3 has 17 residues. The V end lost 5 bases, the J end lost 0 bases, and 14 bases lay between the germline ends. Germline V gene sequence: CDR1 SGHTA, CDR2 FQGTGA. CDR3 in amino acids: CASSPPGTDSGANVLTF. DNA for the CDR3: TGTGCCAGCAGCCCCCCCGGGACCGACTCTGGGGCCAACGTCCTGACTTTC. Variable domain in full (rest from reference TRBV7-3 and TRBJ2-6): GAGVSQTPSNKVTEKGKYVELRCDPISGHTALYWYRQSLGQGPEFLIYFQGTGAADDSGLPNDRFFAVRPEGSVSTLKIQRTERGDSAVYLCASSPPGTDSGANVLTFGAGSRLTVL.

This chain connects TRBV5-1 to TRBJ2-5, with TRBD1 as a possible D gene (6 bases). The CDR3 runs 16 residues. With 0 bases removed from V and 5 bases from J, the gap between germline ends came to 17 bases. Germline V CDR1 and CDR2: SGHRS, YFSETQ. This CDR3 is CASSLEGRGRTETQYF. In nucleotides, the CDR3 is TGCGCCAGCAGCTTGGAGGGCAGGGGCCGCACGGAGACCCAGTACTTC.

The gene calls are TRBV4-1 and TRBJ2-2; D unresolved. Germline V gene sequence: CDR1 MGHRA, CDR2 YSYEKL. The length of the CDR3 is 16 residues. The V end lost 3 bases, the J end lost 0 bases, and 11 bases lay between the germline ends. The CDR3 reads CASSQAPLSNTGELFF. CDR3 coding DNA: TGCGCCAGCAGCCAGGCCCCACTCTCGAACACCGGGGAGCTGTTTTTT.

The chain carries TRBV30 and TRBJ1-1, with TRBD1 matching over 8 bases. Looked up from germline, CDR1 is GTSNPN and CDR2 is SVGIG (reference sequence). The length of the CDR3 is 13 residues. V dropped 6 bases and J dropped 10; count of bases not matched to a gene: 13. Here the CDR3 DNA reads TGTGCCTGCCACGAAGGGGACAGGTTAACAGCTTTCTTT. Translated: CACHEGDRLTAFF.

The chain's CDR3 is CASSVQGSSYNEQFF. For the CDR3, the DNA is TGTGCCAGCAGCGTTCAGGGTTCATCCTACAATGAGCAGTTCTTC. The rearrangement joins TRBV9 to TRBJ2-1; tentatively, D is TRBD1 (5 bases). Trimming pared 2 bases from V and 1 base from J, leaving 10 bases between. CDR1 and CDR2 (germline): SGDLS, YYNGEE. The CDR3 is 15 residues long.

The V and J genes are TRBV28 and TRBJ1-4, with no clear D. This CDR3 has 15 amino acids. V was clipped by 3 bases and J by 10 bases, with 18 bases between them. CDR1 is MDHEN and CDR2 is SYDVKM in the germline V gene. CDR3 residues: CASSLYREGVGKLFF. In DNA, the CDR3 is TGTGCCAGCAGTTTGTATAGGGAGGGTGTGGGAAAACTGTTTTTT.